Given below is one T cell receptor beta chain in context. Its antigen is still unknown. These donors counted as nominally healthy when sampled, but unrecorded immune exposures were likely. 13 Jbeta primers and 60 Vbeta primers were used for the PCR. The table came from immunoSEQ multiplex PCR; TCRdb's copy has only in-frame clones and leaves some out. The table lists roughly 52,000 clones, roughly 53% of them singletons. This record comes from a study of cytomegalovirus exposure and HLA in healthy donors. Findings and limits, study-wide: It was assumed in the presence/absence analyses that sequencing depth was roughly uniform across donors. The Asian-associated ancestry cluster reportedly had fewer N-insertions than the 666-donor mean in a later analysis.

What was sequenced was PBMCs. This TCR derives from a human donor in good health.

CDR3 region: CSVELWSGELFF. The CDR3 bases are TGCAGCGTAGAACTCTGGAGCGGGGAGCTGTTTTTT. The chain joins TRBV29-1 to TRBJ2-2; D unclear. Per the germline V gene, CDR1 is SQVTM and CDR2 is ANQGSEA. Trimming took off 6 bases at V and 7 bases at J, with 12 bases between the two ends. The CDR3 has 12 residues.